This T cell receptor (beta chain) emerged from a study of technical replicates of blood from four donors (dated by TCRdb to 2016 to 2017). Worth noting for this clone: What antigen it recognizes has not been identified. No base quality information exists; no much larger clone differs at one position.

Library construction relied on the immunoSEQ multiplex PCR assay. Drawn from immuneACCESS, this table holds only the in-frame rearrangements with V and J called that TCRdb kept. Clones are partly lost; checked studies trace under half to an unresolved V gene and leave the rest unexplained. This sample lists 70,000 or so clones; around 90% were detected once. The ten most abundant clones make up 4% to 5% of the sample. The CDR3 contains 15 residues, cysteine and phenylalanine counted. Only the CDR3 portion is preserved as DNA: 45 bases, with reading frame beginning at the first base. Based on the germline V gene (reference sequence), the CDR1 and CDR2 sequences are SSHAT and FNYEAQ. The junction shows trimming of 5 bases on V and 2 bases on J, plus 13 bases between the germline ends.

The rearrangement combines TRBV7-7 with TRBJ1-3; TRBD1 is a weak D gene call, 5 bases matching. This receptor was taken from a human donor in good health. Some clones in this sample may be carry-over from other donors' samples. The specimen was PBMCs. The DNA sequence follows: TGTGCCAGCAGCCCGGGGGTCTCGGCTGGAAACACCATATATTTT. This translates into CASSPGVSAGNTIYF.